Shown below are 14 T cell receptor beta chains from a single sample sequenced in a study of blood T cells in healthy people across ages. PCR was performed a second time for roughly 7 to 11 cycles using a sample-barcoded 5' primer and a J-beta primer mix. From the 5' RACE reads, TCRdb called clonotypes with MiXCR, one entry per CDR3 protein. Of approximately 800,000 distinct CDR3 sequences in the sample, just over 55% were seen once. The sequenced sample consisted of blood. These receptors came from a man in his forties in good health.

The chain uses TRBV20-1 and TRBJ1-5; perhaps TRBD1 as D (5 bases). CDR3 length: 13 amino acids. The V end lost 0 bases, the J end lost 6 bases, and 9 bases lay between the germline ends. CDR1 DFQATT and CDR2 SNEGSKA come from the germline V gene (reference sequence). DNA of the CDR3: TGCAGTGCTAGAGATAGTGGGACTCAGCCCCAGCATTTT. This encodes CSARDSGTQPQHF.

CDR3 nucleotide sequence: TGTGCCAGCAGCCCCTGGACAGAGAGGGACCCTGAAGCTTTCTTT. Protein product: CASSPWTERDPEAFF. The chain uses TRBV13 and TRBJ1-1, with TRBD1 as a possible D gene (6 bases). This CDR3 region has 15 residues. The ends were cut back, 5 bases at V and 6 bases at J, with 19 bases in the middle. The germline gives CDR1 PRHDT, CDR2 FYEKMQ (reference sequence).

The genes are TRBV29-1 and TRBJ2-3, with D possibly TRBD1 on 5 matching bases. The CDR3 sequence is 13 residues long. The ends were cut back, 1 base at V and 1 base at J, with 6 bases in the middle. The V gene's germline CDR1 is SQVTM and CDR2 ANQGSEA. CDR3 coding DNA: TGCAGCGTTGAAGTGACAGGCACAGATACGCAGTATTTT. This sequence encodes CSVEVTGTDTQYF.

The J gene is TRBJ2-6, the V gene TRBV4-2, with a weak D call TRBD1 (6 bases). CDR1 and CDR2 from the germline V gene are LGHNA and YNFKEQ. The CDR3 sequence is 17 residues long. Trimming cost V 4 bases and J 0 bases, with 13 bases left between them. The chain's CDR3 is CASSPTGHDSGANVLTF. The CDR3 coding sequence is TGTGCCAGCAGCCCTACAGGGCACGACTCTGGGGCCAACGTCCTGACTTTC.

V is TRBV7-6 and J is TRBJ2-4, with D perhaps TRBD2 (5 bases). The DNA end is more similar to TRBJ2-7, so the J call may be wrong. Germline V gives CDR1 SGHVS, CDR2 FNYEAQ. The CDR3 sequence is 15 residues long. In nucleotides, the CDR3 is TGTGCCAGCAGCTTATTTGCGGACGGGACCTACGAGCAGTACTTC. Translation: CASSLFADGTYEQYF.

This clonotype was detected only a few times. This chain joins TRBV20-1 and TRBJ2-1; tentatively, D is TRBD2 (7 bases). The ends were cut back, 5 bases at V and 1 base at J, with 15 bases in the middle. This CDR3 has 15 amino acids. Germline V lookup: CDR1 DFQATT, CDR2 SNEGSKA (reference sequence). The CDR3 bases are TGCAGTGCTGAGGGGGGGGCCTTTTCCTACAATGAGCAGTTCTTC. The encoded protein is CSAEGGAFSYNEQFF.

The rearrangement links TRBV24-1 to TRBJ2-4; weak D call: TRBD1 (7 bases). The J call may be mistaken, given a closer DNA end match to TRBJ2-7. In germline, CDR1 is KGHDR, CDR2 SFDVKD. The CDR3 covers 15 residues. In nucleotides, the CDR3 is TGTGCCACCAGTGACCGACGCGGGGACAGCTACGAGCAGTACTTC. It codes for CATSDRRGDSYEQYF.

This clonotype was detected a few times. This chain uses TRBV6-2 or TRBV6-3 with TRBJ2-1; D is perhaps TRBD2 (5 bases). The CDR3 has 13 residues. The germline CDR1 and CDR2 sequences are MNHEY and SVGEGT. Trimming stripped 6 bases from V and 8 bases from J, with 14 bases between. The CDR3 nucleotides are TGTGCCAGCAGCCGTCCTAGCTCCCATGAGCAGTTCTTC. Its protein is CASSRPSSHEQFF.

This sequence joins TRBV7-2 and TRBJ1-1; maybe TRBD1 (5 bases). V was shortened by 7 bases and J by 2 bases, with 14 bases between the two germline ends. Germline-derived CDR1 and CDR2 are SGHTA and FQGNSA. The CDR3 sequence is 14 residues long. CDR3 in DNA: TGTGCCAGCATCCCGGGACCTACTAACACTGAAGCTTTCTTT. Amino acid sequence: CASIPGPTNTEAFF.

The V call is TRBV28, the J call TRBJ2-1; D is undetermined. The CDR3 spans 15 residues. The germline gives CDR1 MDHEN, CDR2 SYDVKM. V gave up 7 bases and J gave up 7 bases, with 20 bases separating them. Here the CDR3 reads CASTMDLPSMNEQFF. CDR3 in DNA: TGTGCCAGCACCATGGACCTCCCTTCGATGAATGAGCAGTTCTTC.

The CDR3 is CASSLGLSGSSYNEQYF. DNA of the CDR3: TGTGCCAGCAGTTTAGGGCTTAGCGGGAGCTCCTACAATGAGCAGTACTTC. The J gene is TRBJ2-1, the V gene TRBV28; 9 nucleotides match TRBD2. The J call may be faulty, since TRBJ2-7 better matches the DNA end. CDR1 and CDR2 from the germline V gene are MDHEN and SYDVKM. CDR3 size: 17 residues.

The chain joins TRBV7-9 to TRBJ2-1; D is uncertain. V was trimmed by 5 bases and J by 13 bases, leaving 21 bases between them. The germline V gene has CDR1 SEHNR and CDR2 FQNEAQ (reference sequence). This CDR3 is built from 14 residues. This CDR3 is CASSVGTALETQFF. CDR3 coding DNA: TGTGCCAGCAGCGTAGGAACCGCCTTGGAGACCCAGTTCTTC. Combining the CDR3 with reference TRBV7-9 and TRBJ2-1 gives the whole variable domain DTGVSQNPRHKITKRGQNVTFRCDPISEHNRLYWYRQTLGQGPEFLTYFQNEAQLEKSRLLSDRFSAERPKGSFSTLEIQRTEQGDSAMYLCASSVGTALETQFFGPGTRLTVL.

The chain combines TRBV9 with TRBJ2-5; a weak D match, TRBD1 (6 bases). Germline V CDR1 and CDR2: SGDLS, YYNGEE. V was cut by 0 bases and J by 2 bases, with 11 bases left in between. The CDR3 consists of 15 residues. The CDR3 region is CASSVGAGQQETQYF. As DNA, the CDR3 is TGTGCCAGCAGCGTAGGGGCAGGACAGCAAGAGACCCAGTACTTC.

V is TRBV29-1 and J is TRBJ2-4; the match to TRBD1 covers 12 bases. V lost 7 bases to trimming and J lost 1 base; unmatched junction nucleotides: 5. CDR1 is SQVTM, CDR2 ANQGSEA, per germline. This CDR3 has 15 residues. CDR3: CSAGQGAGAKNIQYF. CDR3 sequence (DNA): TGCAGCGCGGGACAGGGGGCTGGTGCCAAAAACATTCAGTACTTC.